This T cell receptor beta chain appears in the sequencing data of a study of naive CD8 T cells in extremely preterm neonates. General observations from the study: Preterm neonate repertoires were significantly less rich by iChao1 than others. Term neonates approximately 0.4%, young children 0.025% to 0.03%, adults over 0.0075%; preterm neonates shared 2.5% to 3.5%.

Assay: immunoSEQ multiplex PCR; the TCRdb copy retains only in-frame clones and omits some. The data hold approximately 8,000 clones, with just over 95% observed a single time. V lost 2 bases to trimming and J lost 8 bases; unmatched junction nucleotides: 7. This CDR3 has 14 residues. CDR1 MGHDK and CDR2 SYGVNS come from the germline V gene. Healthy nonsmoking adults and healthy children aged roughly 16-60 months donated peripheral blood. Aged roughly 19-50 years with median approximately 39 years, adult controls were healthy nonsmokers. This clone was counted once. Its matching antigen is unknown. Sequencing used naive CD8+ T cells from blood. The V call is TRBV25-1, the J call TRBJ1-1; 8 bases match TRBD1. The receptor was derived from a human donor in good health. This CDR3 reads CASSEGAGGDEAFF. Written as DNA, the CDR3 is TGTGCCAGCAGTGAAGGGGCAGGGGGCGACGAAGCTTTCTTT.